This passage covers 30 T cell receptor beta chains from one sample sequenced in a study of PD-L1 blockade in urothelial cancer. Measured with immunoSEQ multiplex PCR; TCRdb has only the in-frame clones, and not every one. Among tens of thousands of clones listed, around 89% were seen once. This specimen consisted of PBMCs, obtained around atezolizumab (anti-PD-L1) treatment. The receptors come from a man aged 55 to 70 with urothelial cancer.

V is TRBV7-9 and J is TRBJ2-5; TRBD1 agrees at 7 bases. The germline V gene has CDR1 SEHNR and CDR2 FQNEAQ (reference sequence). CDR3 size: 14 residues. The V and J ends lost 3 bases and 2 bases, in that order; junction bases with no gene match: 3. CDR3 in amino acids: CASSFRRGQETQYF. The CDR3 bases are TGTGCCAGCAGCTTCCGCAGGGGGCAAGAGACCCAGTACTTC.

V and J are TRBV19 and TRBJ2-5; perhaps TRBD2 as D (5 bases). V lost 0 bases, J lost 5 bases, and 13 bases lay in between. The CDR3 is 15 residues long. Germline CDR1 and CDR2: LNHDA and SQIVND (reference sequence). The CDR3 region has the DNA TGTGCCAGTAGTATAGAACTAGGGCAGAGGGAGACCCAGTACTTC. Translated: CASSIELGQRETQYF.

The V gene is TRBV9, the J gene TRBJ1-5; D unresolved. Germline values: CDR1 SGDLS, CDR2 YYNGEE. This CDR3 comprises 14 residues. Trimming pared 0 bases from V and 0 bases from J, leaving 4 bases between. The CDR3 here is CASSVGGSNQPQHF. CDR3 in DNA: TGTGCCAGCAGCGTAGGCGGTAGCAATCAGCCCCAGCATTTT.

This sequence joins TRBV6-5 and TRBJ2-3, with 7 bases matching TRBD2. Germline trimming cut 5 bases from V and 5 bases from J; bases unmatched to any gene: 10. Per the germline V gene, CDR1 is MNHEY and CDR2 is SVGAGI. The CDR3 is 15 residues long. The CDR3 bases are TGTGCCAGCAGTCCCAGAGCGGGAACTCAAGATACGCAGTATTTT. Residues: CASSPRAGTQDTQYF.

The CDR3 sequence is CASSLGLAGLYEQYF. CDR3 DNA: TGCGCCAGCAGCTTGGGACTAGCGGGACTCTACGAGCAGTACTTC. V gene TRBV5-1 combines with J gene TRBJ2-7; TRBD2 agrees at 11 bases. CDR1 is SGHRS and CDR2 is YFSETQ in the germline V gene. The CDR3 runs 15 residues. Trimming removed 0 bases from V and 3 bases from J; junction bases left unmatched: 2.

The CDR3 region has the DNA TGTGCCAGCAGTGTTGGGGCGGAATCTGAGCAGTTCTTC. Residues: CASSVGAESEQFF. The V and J genes are TRBV6-4 and TRBJ2-1; possibly TRBD1 for D (5 bases). CDR1 is MRHNA, CDR2 SNTAGT, per germline. The CDR3 contains 13 residues. Deletions cut 4 bases from V and 9 bases from J, with 13 bases between.

In this sample, this clone turned up a few times. The rearrangement joins TRBV7-8 to TRBJ2-7, with unresolved D. V shed 1 base and J shed 3 bases, with 4 bases lying between them. Germline-derived CDR1 and CDR2 are SGHVS and FQNEAQ. The CDR3 totals 12 residues. In nucleotides, the CDR3 is TGTGCCAGCAGCTTAGTTAGCTACGAGCAGTACTTC. Its protein is CASSLVSYEQYF.

This chain links TRBV15 with TRBJ2-7; 7 positions match TRBD1. From germline, CDR1 is LNHNV and CDR2 YYDKDF (reference sequence). The trim removed 5 bases at V and 6 bases at J, leaving 13 bases unmatched. The CDR3 runs to 15 residues. The CDR3 spells CATSPRTGLSGEQYF. CDR3 sequence (DNA): TGTGCCACCAGCCCCCGGACAGGACTTTCTGGCGAGCAGTACTTC.

The chain couples TRBV5-1 to TRBJ2-1; 14 bases are shared with TRBD2. V lost 0 bases to trimming and J lost 12 bases; unmatched junction nucleotides: 11. This CDR3 is 17 amino acids long. Germline loops: CDR1 SGHRS, CDR2 YFSETQ. CDR3 nucleotide sequence: TGCGCCAGCAGCTTGGCCCTCGGGACTAGCGGGGGACTAGGGCAGTTCTTC. This sequence encodes CASSLALGTSGGLGQFF. Looking up the rest from reference TRBV5-1 and TRBJ2-1 gives the full variable domain: KAGVTQTPRYLIKTRGQQVTLSCSPISGHRSVSWYQQTPGQGLQFLFEYFSETQRNKGNFPGRFSGRQFSNSRSEMNVSTLELGDSALYLCASSLALGTSGGLGQFFGPGTRLTVL.

V usage is TRBV6-5 and J usage is TRBJ2-7; 11 nucleotides match TRBD1. The CDR3 loop spans 14 amino acids. Germline V gene sequence: CDR1 MNHEY, CDR2 SVGAGI. Trimming cost V 3 bases and J 5 bases; bases outside gene matches: 3. CDR3 nucleotides: TGTGCCAGCAGTTATGGACAGGGGGCGAACGAGCAGTACTTC. This gives the protein CASSYGQGANEQYF.

Only one count was recorded for this clone. The rearrangement joins TRBV19 to TRBJ1-6; D is possibly TRBD1 (6 bases). Trimming left V 5 bases short and J 1 base short, with 12 bases between. Looked up from germline, CDR1 is LNHDA and CDR2 is SQIVND (reference sequence). The CDR3 is 16 residues long. CDR3 sequence reads: CASSSRQASYNSPLHF. CDR3 sequence (DNA): TGTGCCAGTAGTTCTCGACAGGCTTCCTATAATTCACCCCTCCACTTT.

The chain uses TRBV15 and TRBJ2-7, with D perhaps TRBD1 (5 bases). The CDR3 has 13 residues. Trimming cost V 1 base and J 2 bases, with 6 bases left between them. Per the germline V gene, CDR1 is LNHNV and CDR2 is YYDKDF (reference sequence). CDR3 loop: CATSRGQTYEQYF. Here the CDR3 DNA reads TGTGCCACCAGCAGAGGACAGACCTACGAGCAGTACTTC.

The chain carries TRBV6-6 and TRBJ2-4, with D possibly matching TRBD1 (6 bases). There are 16 residues in the CDR3. V was trimmed by 2 bases and J by 6 bases, leaving 17 bases between them. The germline CDR1 and CDR2 sequences are MNHNY and SVGAGI (reference sequence). CDR3 amino acids: CASSYRQVNRVNIQYF. CDR3 DNA: TGTGCCAGCAGTTACCGCCAAGTTAACAGGGTAAACATTCAGTACTTC.

Here the CDR3 reads CASSPRLAGVETQYF. CDR3 bases: TGTGCCAGCAGCCCGCGACTAGCGGGAGTGGAGACCCAGTACTTC. This rearrangement joins TRBV14 to TRBJ2-5; 12 bases line up with TRBD2. The J segment lost 5 bases and the V segment lost 4 bases, leaving 5 bases of the junction unmatched. Germline CDR1 and CDR2: SGHDN and FVKESK. CDR3 length: 15 amino acids.

Concerning this clone itself: The germline gene is not matched at one end of the junction; a read error may be the cause. The chain carries TRBV28 and TRBJ1-1, with TRBD1 identical over 8 bases. Germline values: CDR1 MDHEN, CDR2 SYDVKM. The length of the CDR3 is 15 residues. The CDR3 sequence: CASSLWTGLGTEAFF. For the CDR3, the DNA is TGTGCCAGCAGTCTATGGACAGGGCTGGGCACTGAAGCTTTCTTT.

The chain employs TRBV28 and TRBJ2-1; 7 bases are a match to TRBD2. The ends lost 3 bases at V and 7 bases at J; junction bases unmatched: 3. The CDR3 is made up of 13 amino acids. Germline lookup yields CDR1 MDHEN and CDR2 SYDVKM. CDR3 region: CASSFLSGNEQFF. The CDR3 region has the DNA TGTGCCAGCAGTTTCCTTAGCGGGAATGAGCAGTTCTTC.

This clone has just one count. This chain uses TRBV9 with TRBJ2-1, with D uncertain. The CDR3 runs 13 residues. Germline assignment: CDR1 SGDLS and CDR2 YYNGEE. V lost 0 bases and J 5 bases, leaving 6 bases between the germline ends. CDR3 protein: CASSVAVNNEQFF. The CDR3, as DNA: TGTGCCAGCAGCGTAGCGGTCAACAATGAGCAGTTCTTC.

This chain links TRBV27 with TRBJ1-6, with D perhaps matching TRBD1 (5 bases). The germline CDR1 and CDR2 sequences are MNHEY and SMNVEV (reference sequence). The V end was cut by 5 bases, the J end by 3 bases, with 11 bases between. The CDR3 has 15 amino acids. Here the CDR3 DNA reads TGTGCCAGCAGTCTCCGGGACTACTATAATTCACCCCTCCACTTT. This translates into CASSLRDYYNSPLHF.

The rearrangement uses TRBV7-6 and TRBJ1-4; possible D gene TRBD1, 5 bases. The CDR3 spans 15 residues. Per germline, CDR1 SGHVS and CDR2 FNYEAQ. The ends were cut back, 1 base at V and 11 bases at J, with 17 bases in the middle. CDR3 amino acids: CASSLVAQGVGKLFF. CDR3 bases: TGTGCCAGCAGCTTAGTAGCCCAGGGTGTTGGGAAACTGTTTTTT.

CDR3 residues: CASSIAGGHGAFF. DNA of the CDR3: TGTGCCAGTAGTATAGCCGGCGGACATGGCGCTTTCTTT. The chain joins TRBV19 to TRBJ1-1; possible D gene TRBD1, 5 bases. Trimming pared 1 base from V and 11 bases from J, leaving 14 bases between. The CDR3 sequence is 13 residues long. CDR1 is LNHDA, CDR2 SQIVND, per germline (reference sequence).

The gene calls are TRBV11-2 and TRBJ2-1, with D uncertain. The CDR3 is 14 amino acids. CDR1 is SGHAT and CDR2 is FQNNGV in the germline V gene. Trimming shortened V by 6 bases and J by 6 bases, and 15 bases separated the two germline ends. CDR3 residues: CASRLRRGTNEQFF. Written as DNA, the CDR3 is TGTGCCAGCAGGCTTCGTCGAGGTACCAATGAGCAGTTCTTC.

The chain couples TRBV9 to TRBJ2-1, with 9 bases lining up with TRBD1. This CDR3 contains 14 residues. With 5 bases clipped from V and 5 bases from J, the junction kept 5 bases outside the gene matches. Germline CDR1 and CDR2: SGDLS and YYNGEE. Here the CDR3 DNA reads TGTGCCAGCAGGTCCGGGACAGGGAACAATGAGCAGTTCTTC. Translated, it gives CASRSGTGNNEQFF.

This chain joins TRBV30 and TRBJ1-1, with a tentative D call TRBD1 (5 bases). CDR3 length equals 14 residues. Per the germline V gene, CDR1 is GTSNPN and CDR2 is SVGIG (reference sequence). V shed 1 base and J shed 3 bases, with 12 bases lying between them. The DNA of the CDR3 is TGTGCCTGGAGTGGAAGGCAGGGCGACACTGAAGCTTTCTTT. Translating it yields CAWSGRQGDTEAFF.

The chain has TRBV6-1 and TRBJ1-3; D is ambiguous. Per germline, CDR1 MNHNS and CDR2 SASEGT. The V and J ends lost 3 bases and 0 bases respectively, with 9 bases between them. The CDR3 runs to 15 residues. The CDR3 DNA follows: TGTGCCAGCAGTGACGGGGTTAACTCTGGAAACACCATATATTTT. Amino acids: CASSDGVNSGNTIYF.

This clone was recorded a few times. The chain is built from TRBV4-3 and TRBJ2-5, with a tentative D call TRBD2 (5 bases). Germline CDR1 and CDR2: LGHNA and YSLEER. V was cut by 1 base and J by 5 bases, with 11 bases left in between. CDR3 length equals 14 residues. For the CDR3, the DNA is TGCGCCAGCAGCCAAGGGAGAGGGCAGGAGACCCAGTACTTC. Translating gives CASSQGRGQETQYF.

This clone appeared once. V and J are TRBV19 and TRBJ2-3; D remains ambiguous. The CDR3 runs to 12 residues. CDR1 and CDR2 from the germline V gene are LNHDA and SQIVND (reference sequence). The V end was cut by 7 bases, the J end by 8 bases, with 13 bases between. The CDR3 region is CASIATSGTQYF. The CDR3 region has the DNA TGTGCCAGTATCGCTACTTCTGGTACGCAGTATTTT.

The V and J genes are TRBV19 and TRBJ1-6, with 7 nucleotides matching TRBD1. Germline assignment: CDR1 LNHDA and CDR2 SQIVND (reference sequence). The CDR3 sequence is 14 residues long. V shed 5 bases and J 3 bases; nucleotides not matched to a gene: 1. The CDR3 reads CASSGTDYNSPLHF. The CDR3 DNA sequence: TGTGCCAGTAGTGGGACAGACTATAATTCACCCCTCCACTTT.

This sequence joins TRBV5-5 and TRBJ1-2, with a weak D call TRBD1 (5 bases). Trimming took off 4 bases at V and 8 bases at J, with 15 bases between the two ends. The CDR3 consists of 13 residues. The germline V gene has CDR1 SGHKS and CDR2 YYEKEE (reference sequence). The CDR3 loop reads CASSQGPTRGYTF. The CDR3 coding sequence is TGTGCCAGCAGCCAGGGTCCAACGAGGGGCTACACCTTC.

The V gene is TRBV2, the J gene TRBJ2-3, with D unclear. Germline assignment: CDR1 SNHLY and CDR2 FYNNEI. The ends were cut back, 7 bases at V and 3 bases at J, with 8 bases in the middle. This CDR3 is 12 amino acids long. As DNA, the CDR3 is TGTGCCAGCACCGAACTTACAGATACGCAGTATTTT. It specifies CASTELTDTQYF.

The CDR3 reads CASSYPSDTQYF. In DNA form, the CDR3 reads TGTGCCAGCAGTTACCCCTCAGATACGCAGTATTTT. The chain links TRBV6-5 to TRBJ2-3; D gene unclear. V was trimmed by 2 bases and J by 4 bases, leaving 4 bases between them. There are 12 residues in the CDR3. Germline CDR1 and CDR2: MNHEY and SVGAGI.